Sequencing of this T cell receptor (beta chain) was carried out in a study of shared clonotypes between healthy human individuals. About the research overall: Per-donor plates numbered three CD4 naive, three CD4 memory, two CD8 naive and one CD8 memory.

Every subset had its genomic DNA shared out evenly among several immunoSEQ plates. Each replicate PCR on the sorted subsets used roughly 210 ng DNA (around 30,000 T cell genomes). Here immunoSEQ multiplex PCR was the method, and the copy in TCRdb shows in-frame clones only, minus some. Of 1.6 million or so clones detected, roughly 96% appear once; the ten largest clones hold roughly 1.1%. CDR1 is SGHRS, CDR2 YFSETQ, per germline. This CDR3 comprises 19 residues. The V segment lost 0 bases and the J segment 1 base; nucleotides outside the gene matches: 12. Sample: naive CD4+ T cells sorted from blood. Subset specified: CD45RA+ positively selected. The sequence was collected from a man younger than 40 in good health. This rearrangement joins TRBV5-1 to TRBJ2-3, with 9 bases matching TRBD2. The CDR3 protein is CASSLEWGGRALGTDTQYF. The CDR3 DNA reads as TGCGCCAGCAGCTTGGAGTGGGGCGGGAGGGCCCTCGGCACAGATACGCAGTATTTT.